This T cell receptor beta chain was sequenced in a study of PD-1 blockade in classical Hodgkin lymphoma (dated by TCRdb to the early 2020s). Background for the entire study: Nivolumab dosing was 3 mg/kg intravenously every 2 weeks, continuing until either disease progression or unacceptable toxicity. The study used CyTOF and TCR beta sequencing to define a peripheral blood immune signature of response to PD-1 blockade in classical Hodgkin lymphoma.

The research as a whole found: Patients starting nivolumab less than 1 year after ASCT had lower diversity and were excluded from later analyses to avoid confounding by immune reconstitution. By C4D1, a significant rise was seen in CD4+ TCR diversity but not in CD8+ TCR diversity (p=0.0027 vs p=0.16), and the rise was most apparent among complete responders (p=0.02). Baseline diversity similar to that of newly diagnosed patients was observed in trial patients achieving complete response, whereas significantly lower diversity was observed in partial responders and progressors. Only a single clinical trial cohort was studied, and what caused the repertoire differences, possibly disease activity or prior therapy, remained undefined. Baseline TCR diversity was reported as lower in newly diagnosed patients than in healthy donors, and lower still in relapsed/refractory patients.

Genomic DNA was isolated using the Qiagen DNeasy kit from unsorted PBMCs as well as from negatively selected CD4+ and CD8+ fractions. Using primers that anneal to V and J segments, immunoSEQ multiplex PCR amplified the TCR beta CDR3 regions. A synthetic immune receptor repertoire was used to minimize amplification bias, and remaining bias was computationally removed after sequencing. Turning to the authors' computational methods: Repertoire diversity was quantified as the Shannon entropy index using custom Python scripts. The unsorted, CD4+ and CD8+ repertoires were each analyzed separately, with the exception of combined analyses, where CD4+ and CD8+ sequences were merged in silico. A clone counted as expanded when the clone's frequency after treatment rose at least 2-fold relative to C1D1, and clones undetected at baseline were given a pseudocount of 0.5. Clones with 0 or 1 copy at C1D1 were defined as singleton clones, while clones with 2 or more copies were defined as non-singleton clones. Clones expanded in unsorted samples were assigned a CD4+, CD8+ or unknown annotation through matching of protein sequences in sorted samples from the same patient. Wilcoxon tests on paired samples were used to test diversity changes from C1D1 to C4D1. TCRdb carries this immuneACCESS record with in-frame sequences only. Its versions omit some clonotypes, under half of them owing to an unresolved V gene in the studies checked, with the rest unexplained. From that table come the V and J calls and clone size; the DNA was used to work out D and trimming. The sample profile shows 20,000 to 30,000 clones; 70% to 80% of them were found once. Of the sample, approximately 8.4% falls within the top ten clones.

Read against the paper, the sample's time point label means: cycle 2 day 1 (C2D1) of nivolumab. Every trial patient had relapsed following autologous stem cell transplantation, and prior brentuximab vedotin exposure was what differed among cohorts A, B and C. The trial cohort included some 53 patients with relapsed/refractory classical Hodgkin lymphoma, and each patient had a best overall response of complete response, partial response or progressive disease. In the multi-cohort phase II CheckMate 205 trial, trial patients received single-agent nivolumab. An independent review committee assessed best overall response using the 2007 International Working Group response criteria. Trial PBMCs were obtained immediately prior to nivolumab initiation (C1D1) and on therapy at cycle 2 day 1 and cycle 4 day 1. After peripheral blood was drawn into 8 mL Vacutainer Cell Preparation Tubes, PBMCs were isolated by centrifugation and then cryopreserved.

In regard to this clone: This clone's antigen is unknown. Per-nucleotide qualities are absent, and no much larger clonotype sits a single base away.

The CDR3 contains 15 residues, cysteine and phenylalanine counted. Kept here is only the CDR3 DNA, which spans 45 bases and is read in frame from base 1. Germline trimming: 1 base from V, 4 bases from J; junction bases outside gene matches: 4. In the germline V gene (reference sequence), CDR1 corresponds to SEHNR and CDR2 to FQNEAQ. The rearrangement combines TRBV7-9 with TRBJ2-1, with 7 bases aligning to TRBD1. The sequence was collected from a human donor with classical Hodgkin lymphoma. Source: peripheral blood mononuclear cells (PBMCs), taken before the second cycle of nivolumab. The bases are TGTGCCAGCAGCTTAGGGGACAGTTGGTACAATGAGCAGTTCTTC. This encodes CASSLGDSWYNEQFF. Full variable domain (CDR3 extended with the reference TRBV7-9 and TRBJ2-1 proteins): DTGVSQNPRHKITKRGQNVTFRCDPISEHNRLYWYRQTLGQGPEFLTYFQNEAQLEKSRLLSDRFSAERPKGSFSTLEIQRTEQGDSAMYLCASSLGDSWYNEQFFGPGTRLTVL.